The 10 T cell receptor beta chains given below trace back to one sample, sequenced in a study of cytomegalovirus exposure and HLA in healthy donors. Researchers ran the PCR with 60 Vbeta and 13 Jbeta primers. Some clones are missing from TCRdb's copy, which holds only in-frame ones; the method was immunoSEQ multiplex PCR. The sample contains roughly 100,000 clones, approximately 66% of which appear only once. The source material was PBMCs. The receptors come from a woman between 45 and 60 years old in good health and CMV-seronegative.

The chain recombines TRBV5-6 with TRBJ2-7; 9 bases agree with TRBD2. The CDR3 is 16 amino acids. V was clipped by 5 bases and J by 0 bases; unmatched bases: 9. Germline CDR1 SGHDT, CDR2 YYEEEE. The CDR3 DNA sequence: TGTGCCAGCAGGGACGAGACTAGCGGAAGCTCCTACGAGCAGTACTTC. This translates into CASRDETSGSSYEQYF.

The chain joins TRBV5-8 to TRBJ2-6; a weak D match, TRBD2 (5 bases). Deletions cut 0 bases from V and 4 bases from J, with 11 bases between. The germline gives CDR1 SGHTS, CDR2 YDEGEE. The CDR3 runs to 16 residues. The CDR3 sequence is CASSLDSGSGANVLTF. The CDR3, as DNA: TGTGCCAGCAGCTTGGATTCGGGGTCCGGGGCCAACGTCCTGACTTTC.

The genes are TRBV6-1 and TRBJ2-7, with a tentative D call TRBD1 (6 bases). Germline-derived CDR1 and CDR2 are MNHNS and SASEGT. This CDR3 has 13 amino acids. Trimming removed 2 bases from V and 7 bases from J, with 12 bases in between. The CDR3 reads CASSERQVFEQYF. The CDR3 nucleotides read TGTGCCAGCAGTGAACGACAGGTCTTTGAGCAGTACTTC.

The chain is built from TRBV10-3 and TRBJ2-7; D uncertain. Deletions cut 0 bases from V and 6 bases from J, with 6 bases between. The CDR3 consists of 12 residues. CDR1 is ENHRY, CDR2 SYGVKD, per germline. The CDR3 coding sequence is TGTGCCATCAGTGAGTCCGCCAGCGAGCAGTACTTC. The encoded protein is CAISESASEQYF.

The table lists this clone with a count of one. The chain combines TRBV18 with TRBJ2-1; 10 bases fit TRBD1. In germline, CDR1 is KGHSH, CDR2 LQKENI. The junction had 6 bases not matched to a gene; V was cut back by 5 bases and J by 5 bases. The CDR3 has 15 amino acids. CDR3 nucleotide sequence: TGTGCCAGCTCAGCCCCCGGGACAGGGGACAATGAGCAGTTCTTC. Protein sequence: CASSAPGTGDNEQFF.

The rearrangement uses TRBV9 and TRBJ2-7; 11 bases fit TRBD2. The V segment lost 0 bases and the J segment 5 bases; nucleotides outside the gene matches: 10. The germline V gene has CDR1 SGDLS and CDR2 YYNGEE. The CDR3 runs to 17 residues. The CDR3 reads CASSVGMTGLAGNEQYF. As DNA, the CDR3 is TGTGCCAGCAGCGTAGGAATGACAGGACTAGCGGGCAACGAGCAGTACTTC.

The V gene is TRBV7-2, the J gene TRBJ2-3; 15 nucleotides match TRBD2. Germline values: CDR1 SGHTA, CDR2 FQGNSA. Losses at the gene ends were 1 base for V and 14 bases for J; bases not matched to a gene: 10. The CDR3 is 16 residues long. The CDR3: CASSLEGLAGGLRAYF. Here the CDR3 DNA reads TGTGCCAGCAGCTTAGAGGGACTAGCGGGAGGCCTCAGGGCGTATTTT.

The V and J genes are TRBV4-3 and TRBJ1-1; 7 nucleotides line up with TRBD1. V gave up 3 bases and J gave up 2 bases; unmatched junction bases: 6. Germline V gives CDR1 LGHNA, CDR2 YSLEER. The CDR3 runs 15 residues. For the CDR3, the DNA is TGCGCCAGCAGCCAGCAAGGGACAGCCAACACTGAAGCTTTCTTT. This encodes CASSQQGTANTEAFF.

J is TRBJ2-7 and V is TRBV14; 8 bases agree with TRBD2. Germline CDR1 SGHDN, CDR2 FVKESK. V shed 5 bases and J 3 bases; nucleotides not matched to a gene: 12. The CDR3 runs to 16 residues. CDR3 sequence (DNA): TGTGCCAGCAGCGCCCGGTTAGGACTAGCAATCTACGAGCAGTACTTC. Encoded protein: CASSARLGLAIYEQYF.

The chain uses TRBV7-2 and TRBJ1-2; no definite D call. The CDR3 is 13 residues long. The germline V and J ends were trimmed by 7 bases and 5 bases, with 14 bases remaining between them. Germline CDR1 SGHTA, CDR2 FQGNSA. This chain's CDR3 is CASTTMKFYGYTF. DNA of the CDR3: TGTGCCAGCACCACAATGAAGTTTTATGGCTACACCTTC.